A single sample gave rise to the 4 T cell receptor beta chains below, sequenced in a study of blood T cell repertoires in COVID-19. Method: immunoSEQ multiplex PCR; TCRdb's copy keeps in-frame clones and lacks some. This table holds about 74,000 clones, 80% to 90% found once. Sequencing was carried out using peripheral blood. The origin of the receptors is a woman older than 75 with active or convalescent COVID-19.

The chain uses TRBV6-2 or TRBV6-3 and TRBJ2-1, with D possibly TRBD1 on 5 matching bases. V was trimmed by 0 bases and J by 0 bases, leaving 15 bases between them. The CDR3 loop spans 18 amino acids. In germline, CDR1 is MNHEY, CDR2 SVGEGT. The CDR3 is CASSYSQQAGSSYNEQFF. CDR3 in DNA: TGTGCCAGCAGTTACTCACAACAGGCTGGAAGCTCCTACAATGAGCAGTTCTTC.

The CDR3 sequence: CASSPRDGTGDGYTF. CDR3 sequence (DNA): TGTGCCAGCAGTCCCCGGGATGGGACTGGGGATGGCTACACCTTC. The chain combines TRBV28 with TRBJ1-2, with D possibly being TRBD1 (5 bases). V dropped 5 bases and J dropped 6 bases, with 19 bases sitting between them. Per the germline V gene, CDR1 is MDHEN and CDR2 is SYDVKM. The CDR3 extends over 15 amino acids.

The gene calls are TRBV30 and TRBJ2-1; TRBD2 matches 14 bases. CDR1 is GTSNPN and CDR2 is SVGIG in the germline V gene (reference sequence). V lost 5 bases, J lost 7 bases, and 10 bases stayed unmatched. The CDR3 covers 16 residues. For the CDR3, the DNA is TGTGCCTGGGGCCGGGGGACTAGCGGGAGAGGAAATGAGCAGTTCTTC. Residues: CAWGRGTSGRGNEQFF. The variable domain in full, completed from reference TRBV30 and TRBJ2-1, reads SQTIHQWPATLVQPVGSPLSLECTVEGTSNPNLYWYRQAAGRGLQLLFYSVGIGQISSEVPQNLSASRPQDRQFILSSKKLLLSDSGFYLCAWGRGTSGRGNEQFFGPGTRLTVL.

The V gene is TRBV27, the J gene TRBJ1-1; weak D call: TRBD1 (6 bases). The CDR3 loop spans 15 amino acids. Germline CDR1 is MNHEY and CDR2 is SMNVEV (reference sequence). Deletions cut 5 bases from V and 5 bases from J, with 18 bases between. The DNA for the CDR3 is TGTGCCAGCAGTCCAAACAGGGTTCGGGATACTGAAGCTTTCTTT. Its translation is CASSPNRVRDTEAFF.